This T cell receptor (beta chain) is drawn from a study of T cell responses to AZD1222 COVID-19 vaccine. Whole-study results and caveats: Unmutated variant regions are reportedly targeted by nearly half of spike-specific TCRs.

The CDR3 runs to 15 residues. Sequenced by immunoSEQ multiplex PCR; TCRdb stores in-frame clones only, minus some. This repertoire shows roughly 140,000 clones, roughly 90% found once; its top ten account for 3% to 3.5%. Turning to this clone: Its antigen remains unidentified.

Whether given at about 4 or about 12 weeks, second doses were pooled. The material sequenced was peripheral blood, taken 28 days after the second AZD1222 dose. V and J are TRBV21-1 and TRBJ1-5; the table calls TRBD1, which could not be checked here. TRBV21-1 is shown as a pseudogene. The receptor was derived from an adult who received the AZD1222 COVID-19 vaccine. In nucleotides, the CDR3 is TGTGCCAGCAGCAAAGGGAGACAGGGCTATCAGCCCCAGCATTTT. This gives the protein CASSKGRQGYQPQHF.